These 20 T cell receptor beta chains were sequenced from one sample in a study of shared clonotypes between healthy human individuals. The assay was immunoSEQ multiplex PCR, and TCRdb's table has in-frame clones only and misses some. The data show about 510,000 clones, 90% to 96% seen once. The material sequenced was naive CD4+ T cells sorted from blood. The subset here: CD45RA+ positively selected. The receptor set was obtained from a woman aged 25 to 45 in good health.

V usage is TRBV4-1 and J usage is TRBJ1-2, with D possibly matching TRBD1 (5 bases). Germline lookup yields CDR1 MGHRA and CDR2 YSYEKL. There are 12 residues in the CDR3. V was trimmed by 4 bases and J by 13 bases, leaving 16 bases between them. The CDR3 region is CASSRPPGASTF. The CDR3, as DNA: TGCGCCAGCAGCCGACCCCCCGGGGCGTCCACCTTC.

The chain links TRBV5-4 to TRBJ2-7; a weak D match, TRBD2 (5 bases). V dropped 4 bases and J dropped 3 bases, with 14 bases sitting between them. CDR1 is SGHNT, CDR2 YYREEE, per germline (reference sequence). CDR3 size: 14 residues. CDR3 nucleotides: TGTGCCAGCAGCCCCGGACGGGGTTACTACGAGCAGTACTTC. Its protein product is CASSPGRGYYEQYF.

This chain links TRBV19 with TRBJ1-5; no definite D call. The CDR3 is 15 residues long. Germline CDR1 LNHDA, CDR2 SQIVND (reference sequence). Trimming stripped 6 bases from V and 0 bases from J, with 12 bases between. The CDR3 region is CASSPDRYSNQPQHF. DNA for the CDR3: TGTGCCAGTAGCCCCGACCGTTATAGCAATCAGCCCCAGCATTTT.

The chain is built from TRBV6-1 and TRBJ1-4; D unresolved. V lost 0 bases and J lost 7, with 12 bases in between. This CDR3 is built from 15 residues. CDR1 and CDR2 (germline): MNHNS, SASEGT. CDR3 amino acids: CASSEARSLGEKLFF. The CDR3, as DNA: TGTGCCAGCAGTGAAGCGCGGTCCCTGGGTGAAAAACTGTTTTTT.

The rearrangement uses TRBV19 and TRBJ1-1; 9 nucleotides agree with TRBD1. CDR1 and CDR2 (germline): LNHDA, SQIVND (reference sequence). CDR3 length: 16 residues. Losses at the gene ends were 4 bases for V and 0 bases for J; bases not matched to a gene: 6. The CDR3 DNA reads TGTGCCAGTAGTAGGCCGGGACAGGGAGTGAACACTGAAGCTTTCTTT. It yields the protein CASSRPGQGVNTEAFF.

This clone was found once. The chain links TRBV2 to TRBJ1-1; D perhaps matches TRBD1 (5 bases). Trimming took 1 base from V and 2 from J, leaving 11 bases between them. The CDR3 runs to 15 residues. Germline V CDR1 and CDR2: SNHLY, FYNNEI. As DNA, the CDR3 is TGTGCCAGCAGTGAAGAGGGGAGGGTAAACACTGAAGCTTTCTTT. Protein sequence: CASSEEGRVNTEAFF.

V gene TRBV14 combines with J gene TRBJ2-5, with D unclear. The DNA end is more similar to TRBJ2-7, so the J call may be wrong. CDR1 SGHDN and CDR2 FVKESK come from the germline V gene. The CDR3 spans 11 residues. CDR3 sequence (DNA): TGTGCCAGCGGGTCTTCCTACGAGCAGTACTTC. Its protein is CASGSSYEQYF.

This sequence joins TRBV5-1 and TRBJ1-1; 11 bases align to TRBD1. The CDR3 spans 16 residues. With V trimmed by 6 bases and J by 0 bases, 7 bases remained unmatched. Germline CDR1 is SGHRS and CDR2 is YFSETQ. The CDR3 is CASTDRGPGVNTEAFF. In DNA form, the CDR3 reads TGCGCCAGCACGGACAGGGGGCCGGGAGTGAACACTGAAGCTTTCTTT.

The CDR3: CASSPNGNANTGELFF. The CDR3 coding sequence is TGTGCCAGCTCACCAAACGGGAACGCGAACACCGGGGAGCTGTTTTTT. The J gene is TRBJ2-2, the V gene TRBV18; D is perhaps TRBD2 (5 bases). V was clipped by 2 bases and J by 0 bases, with 10 bases between them. The germline V gene encodes CDR1 KGHSH and CDR2 LQKENI. The CDR3 contains 16 residues.

The CDR3 DNA reads TGTGCCAGCAGCTTTACGGGGGAGACCCAGTACTTC. Amino acids: CASSFTGETQYF. The V and J genes are TRBV13 and TRBJ2-5; D is possibly TRBD2 (5 bases). CDR1 PRHDT and CDR2 FYEKMQ come from the germline V gene (reference sequence). The V end lost 3 bases, the J end lost 5 bases, and 7 bases lay between the germline ends. CDR3 length equals 12 residues.

The rearrangement links TRBV13 to TRBJ2-7; TRBD1 matches 10 bases. This CDR3 region has 16 residues. V gave up 3 bases and J gave up 1 base; unmatched junction bases: 6. Germline CDR1 is PRHDT and CDR2 is FYEKMQ (reference sequence). Here the CDR3 DNA reads TGTGCCAGCAGCTTCACGGGACAGGGGAATTCCTACGAGCAGTACTTC. It yields the protein CASSFTGQGNSYEQYF.

The V call is TRBV29-1, the J call TRBJ2-1, with D uncertain. The V end lost 3 bases, the J end lost 0 bases, and 12 bases lay between the germline ends. Germline V lookup: CDR1 SQVTM, CDR2 ANQGSEA. CDR3 size: 15 residues. The CDR3 DNA reads TGCAGCGTTGACTACTATCGGAGCTCCTACAATGAGCAGTTCTTC. Its translation is CSVDYYRSSYNEQFF.

The V gene is TRBV6-1, the J gene TRBJ2-7, with 8 bases that match TRBD1. J gave up 0 bases and V 9 bases, and 4 bases lay outside the gene matches. Germline CDR1 and CDR2: MNHNS and SASEGT. The CDR3 is made up of 13 amino acids. The CDR3 bases are TGTGCCAGTGCCGGGACAGGCTCCTACGAGCAGTACTTC. Protein sequence: CASAGTGSYEQYF.

The V gene is TRBV2, the J gene TRBJ1-2, with a tentative D call TRBD1 (6 bases). V lost 7 bases to trimming and J lost 4 bases, with 16 bases between them. CDR3 length: 14 amino acids. CDR1 SNHLY and CDR2 FYNNEI come from the germline V gene. CDR3 DNA: TGTGCCAGCACCAGCACAGGGAGGGCCTATGGCTACACCTTC. It yields the protein CASTSTGRAYGYTF. The variable domain in full, completed from reference TRBV2 and TRBJ1-2, reads EPEVTQTPSHQVTQMGQEVILRCVPISNHLYFYWYRQILGQKVEFLVSFYNNEISEKSEIFDDQFSVERPDGSNFTLKIRSTKLEDSAMYFCASTSTGRAYGYTFGSGTRLTVV.

The chain employs TRBV5-6 and TRBJ2-7, with 7 bases fitting TRBD2. CDR1 is SGHDT, CDR2 YYEEEE, per germline. The CDR3 spans 13 residues. V shed 4 bases and J 6 bases; nucleotides not matched to a gene: 7. CDR3 sequence reads: CASSRGRVLEQYF. CDR3 DNA sequence: TGTGCCAGCAGCCGTGGGAGGGTACTCGAGCAGTACTTC.

J is TRBJ1-2 and V is TRBV28; no reliable D call. The CDR3 contains 13 residues. V shed 2 bases and J shed 4 bases, with 8 bases lying between them. From germline, CDR1 is MDHEN and CDR2 SYDVKM. The CDR3 spells CASSLMWGYGYTF. The DNA for the CDR3 is TGTGCCAGCAGTTTAATGTGGGGCTATGGCTACACCTTC.

J is TRBJ2-3 and V is TRBV7-7, with 10 bases aligning to TRBD2. CDR3 length: 15 residues. Germline V gene lookup returns CDR1 SSHAT and CDR2 FNYEAQ (reference sequence). After removal of 1 base from V and 3 bases from J, the junction contained 1 base not matched to a gene. The CDR3 protein is CASSLGTSGTDTQYF. Here the CDR3 DNA reads TGTGCCAGCAGCTTAGGGACTAGCGGTACAGATACGCAGTATTTT.

This chain joins TRBV7-3 and TRBJ2-1, with D maybe TRBD1 (5 bases). V was trimmed by 1 base and J by 5 bases, leaving 12 bases between them. CDR1 and CDR2 (germline): SGHTA, FQGTGA. The CDR3 totals 15 residues. DNA for the CDR3: TGTGCCAGCAGCTTAATGGCCAGGGTGGACAATGAGCAGTTCTTC. It codes for CASSLMARVDNEQFF.

The chain uses TRBV19 and TRBJ2-7, with D perhaps being TRBD1 or TRBD2 (5 bases each). The CDR3 has 13 residues. Trimming took 10 bases from V and 0 from J, leaving 13 bases between them. The germline CDR1 and CDR2 sequences are LNHDA and SQIVND (reference sequence). CDR3 region: CATAEGSSYEQYF. The CDR3, as DNA: TGTGCCACCGCAGAGGGGAGCTCCTACGAGCAGTACTTC.

The V call is TRBV18, the J call TRBJ2-3; 9 bases fit TRBD2. Trimming removed 1 base from V and 4 bases from J; junction bases left unmatched: 3. Per the germline V gene, CDR1 is KGHSH and CDR2 is LQKENI. CDR3 length: 15 amino acids. CDR3 bases: TGTGCCAGCTCACCACGACTAGCGGCCCCAGATACGCAGTATTTT. It yields the protein CASSPRLAAPDTQYF.